These 32 T cell receptor beta chains originate from one sample sequenced in a study of shared clonotypes between healthy human individuals. Clones were read by immunoSEQ multiplex PCR, and TCRdb kept only the in-frame ones, dropping some. The data show some 1.5 million clones, 95% to 99% seen once. The source material was naive CD4+ T cells sorted from blood. The sample's subset: CD45RA+ positively selected. The source of these receptors is a man aged 25 to 40 in good health.

This clone was found once. The V call is TRBV29-1, the J call TRBJ2-7; 7 nucleotides align to TRBD2. This CDR3 is built from 12 residues. The V gene end was trimmed by 4 bases and the J gene end by 3 bases; junction bases not matched to a gene: 3. CDR1 SQVTM and CDR2 ANQGSEA come from the germline V gene. CDR3 amino acids: CSVGGEGYEQYF. The DNA of the CDR3 is TGCAGCGTTGGAGGGGAGGGCTACGAGCAGTACTTC.

The chain employs TRBV11-2 and TRBJ1-4; 8 nucleotides agree with TRBD1. The J segment lost 7 bases and the V segment lost 2 bases, leaving 15 bases of the junction unmatched. The CDR3 is 18 residues long. From germline, CDR1 is SGHAT and CDR2 FQNNGV. CDR3 residues: CASSLFLRTDRDSEKLFF. In DNA, the CDR3 is TGTGCCAGCAGCTTATTCCTTAGGACGGACAGGGATTCTGAAAAACTGTTTTTT.

The genes are TRBV2 and TRBJ1-5, with 10 nucleotides matching TRBD1. CDR1 and CDR2 from the germline V gene are SNHLY and FYNNEI. With 3 bases clipped from V and 9 bases from J, the junction kept 17 bases outside the gene matches. CDR3 size: 18 residues. The CDR3 DNA follows: TGTGCCAGCAGTGAGAGTTTGAGTGCTGGGACAGGGGTCGTGCCCCAGCATTTT. This gives the protein CASSESLSAGTGVVPQHF.

The chain combines TRBV28 with TRBJ2-7; D not certain. V shed 2 bases and J shed 4 bases, with 9 bases lying between them. Germline CDR1 MDHEN, CDR2 SYDVKM. The CDR3 length is 13 residues. The CDR3 is CASSLNPGYEQYF. The CDR3 DNA is TGTGCCAGCAGTTTAAACCCTGGGTACGAGCAGTACTTC.

The rearrangement uses TRBV7-2 and TRBJ2-7, with TRBD1 identical over 10 bases. The germline gives CDR1 SGHTA, CDR2 FQGNSA. V gave up 4 bases and J gave up 2 bases; unmatched junction bases: 2. The CDR3 is 14 amino acids. CDR3 nucleotides: TGTGCCAGCAGCTACGGGACAGGGGCCTACGAGCAGTACTTC. The encoded protein is CASSYGTGAYEQYF.

This clone was detected only once. The CDR3 DNA is TGTGCCAGCAGCTTGCTGACAGCGATCTATGGCTACACCTTC. As protein: CASSLLTAIYGYTF. This chain links TRBV5-6 with TRBJ1-2; possibly TRBD1 for D (5 bases). V lost 1 base and J 4 bases, leaving 11 bases between the germline ends. The V gene's germline CDR1 is SGHDT and CDR2 YYEEEE. This CDR3 has 14 residues.

On this clone itself: Other DNA sequences in the sample encode the same CDR3. The chain recombines TRBV5-4 with TRBJ2-7; 10 bases match TRBD1. Germline V gives CDR1 SGHNT, CDR2 YYREEE (reference sequence). V lost 3 bases and J lost 5; bases outside the gene matches: 5. The CDR3 has 14 amino acids. The CDR3 reads CASSSRDRGHEQYF. CDR3 sequence (DNA): TGTGCCAGCAGCTCCCGGGACAGGGGACACGAGCAGTACTTC.

The rearrangement joins TRBV2 to TRBJ1-5; D uncertain. Trimming cost V 6 bases and J 3 bases, with 12 bases left between them. Germline V lookup: CDR1 SNHLY, CDR2 FYNNEI. The CDR3 totals 14 residues. The CDR3 region has the DNA TGTGCCAGCAGGGCCGAAGTGGCCAATCAGCCCCAGCATTTT. Encoded protein: CASRAEVANQPQHF.

The chain links TRBV9 to TRBJ2-3; D call uncertain. The V end lost 1 base, the J end lost 0 bases, and 12 bases lay between the germline ends. This CDR3 contains 16 residues. The germline gives CDR1 SGDLS, CDR2 YYNGEE. The CDR3 region is CASSVQPALSTDTQYF. CDR3 nucleotides: TGTGCCAGCAGCGTACAACCAGCGTTGAGCACAGATACGCAGTATTTT.

V is TRBV4-3 and J is TRBJ2-3, with D possibly matching TRBD1 (5 bases). Germline-derived CDR1 and CDR2 are LGHNA and YSLEER. The CDR3 extends over 16 amino acids. V was pared by 8 bases and J by 0 bases, with 18 bases between. In DNA form, the CDR3 reads TGCGCCAGCCACCTTGACCTAGGGGCCAGCACAGATACGCAGTATTTT. Encoded protein: CASHLDLGASTDTQYF.

The chain links TRBV27 to TRBJ2-7; 12 bases line up with TRBD2. Trimming at V came to 2 bases and at J to 5 bases, leaving 1 base not matched to a gene. CDR3 size: 14 residues. Germline V gene data show CDR1 as MNHEY and CDR2 as SMNVEV (reference sequence). DNA of the CDR3: TGTGCCAGCAGTTTACTAGCGGGAGGGAACGAGCAGTACTTC. Protein: CASSLLAGGNEQYF.

The rearrangement links TRBV7-8 to TRBJ2-7; D not resolved. Germline CDR1 is SGHVS and CDR2 is FQNEAQ. The CDR3 covers 11 residues. Trimming removed 6 bases from V and 3 bases from J, with 6 bases in between. This CDR3 is CASRPIYEQYF. CDR3 bases: TGTGCCAGCAGGCCTATCTACGAGCAGTACTTC.

The V call is TRBV7-2, the J call TRBJ2-7; TRBD1 matches at 8 bases. CDR3 size: 14 residues. Germline V gene sequence: CDR1 SGHTA, CDR2 FQGNSA. The V segment lost 4 bases and the J segment 6 bases; nucleotides outside the gene matches: 8. CDR3 region: CASSSSRGLGEQYF. As DNA, the CDR3 is TGTGCCAGCAGCTCCTCCAGGGGGCTGGGCGAGCAGTACTTC.

The chain recombines TRBV6-6 with TRBJ2-1; D not resolved. V lost 2 bases and J lost 13, with 9 bases in between. The CDR3 extends over 11 amino acids. Looked up from germline, CDR1 is MNHNY and CDR2 is SVGAGI (reference sequence). This CDR3 reads CASSYLDFQFF. CDR3 bases: TGTGCCAGCAGTTACCTAGACTTTCAGTTCTTC.

The chain has TRBV7-2 and TRBJ2-5, with 12 bases lining up with TRBD2. Judging by the DNA end, TRBJ2-7 fits better; the J call may be wrong. Germline CDR1 is SGHTA and CDR2 is FQGNSA. The CDR3 has 13 residues. The CDR3 DNA reads TGTGCCAGCAGCGCTAGCGGGAGGGGCGAGCAGTACTTC. Translated: CASSASGRGEQYF.

The CDR3 loop reads CASSPPASGRNEQFF. CDR3 sequence (DNA): TGTGCCAGCTCACCACCGGCTAGCGGGAGGAATGAGCAGTTCTTC. The V call is TRBV18, the J call TRBJ2-1, with 11 bases lining up with TRBD2. Losses at the gene ends were 0 bases for V and 7 bases for J; bases not matched to a gene: 2. The CDR3 runs to 15 residues. From germline, CDR1 is KGHSH and CDR2 LQKENI.

This chain links TRBV4-3 with TRBJ1-2, with 9 nucleotides matching TRBD1. This CDR3 has 21 residues. Germline-derived CDR1 and CDR2 are LGHNA and YSLEER. Unmatched junction bases numbered 23, after V lost 2 bases and J lost 4 bases. This CDR3 reads CASSQSWPPRPGTGLVYGYTF. As DNA, the CDR3 is TGCGCCAGCAGCCAATCTTGGCCACCACGTCCCGGGACAGGGTTGGTCTATGGCTACACCTTC.

The chain has TRBV28 and TRBJ1-1; D uncertain. The V end was cut by 7 bases, the J end by 0 bases, with 12 bases between. The germline V gene has CDR1 MDHEN and CDR2 SYDVKM. CDR3 length: 14 residues. This CDR3 reads CASKVPSLNTEAFF. DNA for the CDR3: TGTGCCAGCAAGGTCCCCTCGTTGAACACTGAAGCTTTCTTT.

The genes are TRBV27 and TRBJ1-4; the D gene is possibly TRBD1 (5 bases). In germline, CDR1 is MNHEY, CDR2 SMNVEV (reference sequence). V was shortened by 3 bases and J by 13 bases, with 27 bases between the two germline ends. This CDR3 comprises 17 residues. CDR3 DNA: TGTGCCAGCAGTTTTATATCGCCCCTCAGAGATGTTGGGGGACTGTTTTTT. Translated: CASSFISPLRDVGGLFF.

This chain connects TRBV10-3 to TRBJ2-1, with 9 nucleotides matching TRBD2. CDR1 is ENHRY and CDR2 is SYGVKD in the germline V gene. Losses at the gene ends were 6 bases for V and 3 bases for J; bases not matched to a gene: 9. This CDR3 has 16 residues. CDR3 nucleotide sequence: TGTGCCATCAGCGACGCAGCGGGAGGACTCTACAATGAGCAGTTCTTC. It codes for CAISDAAGGLYNEQFF.

The chain combines TRBV14 with TRBJ2-3; TRBD2 matches 11 bases. The CDR3 totals 16 residues. Germline CDR1 reads SGHDN; CDR2 reads FVKESK. V lost 5 bases to trimming and J lost 8 bases; unmatched junction nucleotides: 12. CDR3: CASSSPGTSGFGTQYF. The CDR3 nucleotides read TGTGCCAGCAGCTCTCCCGGGACTAGCGGTTTCGGTACGCAGTATTTT.

The V call is TRBV28, the J call TRBJ2-1, with a possible D match to TRBD2 (5 bases). In germline, CDR1 is MDHEN, CDR2 SYDVKM. V lost 2 bases to trimming and J lost 12 bases, with 11 bases between them. The CDR3 is made up of 12 amino acids. CDR3 bases: TGTGCCAGCAGTTTACTTCGGCTAGCGCAGTTCTTC. It codes for CASSLLRLAQFF.

This chain links TRBV7-2 with TRBJ2-7; 8 bases map to TRBD1. V trimming: 5 bases; J trimming: 6 bases; junction bases outside the gene matches: 9. Germline V gives CDR1 SGHTA, CDR2 FQGNSA. The CDR3 has 14 amino acids. The CDR3 is CASSQRTGLTEQYF. As DNA, the CDR3 is TGTGCCAGCAGCCAAAGGACAGGGCTAACCGAGCAGTACTTC.

This chain joins TRBV21-1 and TRBJ1-1. TRBV21-1 is given as a pseudogene. The CDR3 runs 13 residues. CDR3 region: CAPSGGMNTEAFF. CDR3 nucleotides: TGTGCCCCCAGTGGCGGAATGAACACTGAAGCTTTCTTT.

This chain connects TRBV9 to TRBJ1-2, with no clear D. The CDR3 has 15 residues. Germline-derived CDR1 and CDR2 are SGDLS and YYNGEE. Trimming pared 0 bases from V and 7 bases from J, leaving 16 bases between. CDR3 nucleotides: TGTGCCAGCAGCGTAGATCCCAGTCGCTTTTCTGGCTACACCTTC. Protein product: CASSVDPSRFSGYTF. The whole variable domain, filled in from reference TRBV9 and TRBJ1-2, reads DSGVTQTPKHLITATGQRVTLRCSPRSGDLSVYWYQQSLDQGLQFLIQYYNGEERAKGNILERFSAQQFPDLHSELNLSSLELGDSALYFCASSVDPSRFSGYTFGSGTRLTVV.

This chain links TRBV7-6 with TRBJ2-1; D possibly matches TRBD1 or TRBD2 (5 bases each). Germline V lookup: CDR1 SGHVS, CDR2 FNYEAQ. The CDR3 covers 16 residues. The ends were cut back, 4 bases at V and 0 bases at J, with 13 bases in the middle. The CDR3 is CASSSRGPSSYNEQFF. The CDR3 region has the DNA TGTGCCAGCAGCTCCCGGGGCCCCAGCTCCTACAATGAGCAGTTCTTC.

This clone was detected only once. V and J are TRBV28 and TRBJ2-1; 8 bases agree with TRBD2. With 6 bases clipped from V and 6 bases from J, the junction kept 22 bases outside the gene matches. This CDR3 is 19 amino acids long. Per germline, CDR1 MDHEN and CDR2 SYDVKM. CDR3 bases: TGTGCCAGCAGCCCCCTGGGACATAAGCGGGAGAAAGGGGGCAATGAGCAGTTCTTC. Translation: CASSPLGHKREKGGNEQFF.

This clone has only one observation. Sequence at one end of the junction differs from germline and may be a read error. The same CDR3 also results from other DNA sequences found in this sample. The gene calls are TRBV2 and TRBJ1-2; maybe TRBD1 (6 bases). Germline V CDR1 and CDR2: SNHLY, FYNNEI. This CDR3 contains 12 residues. CDR3 bases: TGTGCCAGCGGTGACAGGAACTATGGCTACACCTTC. Translation gives CASGDRNYGYTF.

J is TRBJ2-1 and V is TRBV30, with 10 bases matching TRBD1. V trimming: 5 bases; J trimming: 7 bases; junction bases outside the gene matches: 8. CDR1 GTSNPN and CDR2 SVGIG come from the germline V gene (reference sequence). This CDR3 comprises 14 residues. As DNA, the CDR3 is TGTGCCTGGTCCGGGACAGGGGTGGTTAATGAGCAGTTCTTC. It yields the protein CAWSGTGVVNEQFF.

J is TRBJ2-7 and V is TRBV28; D not resolved. CDR3 length: 12 residues. The V gene's germline CDR1 is MDHEN and CDR2 SYDVKM. V gave up 7 bases and J gave up 0 bases, with 7 bases separating them. For the CDR3, the DNA is TGTGCCAGCACTGGCACCTCCTACGAGCAGTACTTC. This codes for CASTGTSYEQYF.

The chain is built from TRBV18 and TRBJ2-7; 8 nucleotides match TRBD2. This CDR3 region has 14 residues. J lost 4 bases, V lost 2 bases, and 4 bases had no gene match. The germline CDR1 and CDR2 sequences are KGHSH and LQKENI. CDR3 sequence reads: CASSPIAGQYEQYF. CDR3 in DNA: TGTGCCAGCTCACCAATAGCGGGACAATACGAGCAGTACTTC.

This sequence joins TRBV29-1 and TRBJ1-1; 9 bases agree with TRBD1. J was trimmed by 10 bases and V by 6 bases; bases with no gene match: 12. Germline V lookup: CDR1 SQVTM, CDR2 ANQGSEA. The CDR3 consists of 13 residues. The CDR3 sequence: CSVKQGAGSSAFF. The CDR3 nucleotides are TGCAGCGTGAAACAGGGGGCAGGATCTTCAGCTTTCTTT.